A single sample gave rise to the 2 T cell receptor beta chains below, sequenced in a study of blood T cell repertoires in COVID-19. Clones were read by immunoSEQ multiplex PCR, and TCRdb kept only the in-frame ones, dropping some. The sample consists of about 130,000 clones, around nine tenths of them appearing once. Sequenced sample: peripheral blood. Receptors originate from a man in his sixties with COVID-19, enrolled during active disease.

The gene calls are TRBV2 and TRBJ1-2, with a weak D call TRBD1 (6 bases). The germline CDR1 and CDR2 sequences are SNHLY and FYNNEI. CDR3 length: 19 residues. V lost 6 bases to trimming and J lost 0 bases, with 26 bases between them. This CDR3 reads CASRERLQVLGAANYGYTF. The CDR3, as DNA: TGTGCCAGCAGGGAGAGACTCCAGGTACTGGGGGCTGCTAACTATGGCTACACCTTC.

The chain employs TRBV6-5 and TRBJ2-1; TRBD1 matches 9 bases. V lost 5 bases to trimming and J lost 8 bases; unmatched junction nucleotides: 7. There are 14 residues in the CDR3. The V gene's germline CDR1 is MNHEY and CDR2 SVGAGI. DNA of the CDR3: TGTGCCAGCAGTATGGGGACAGGGTTGGATGAGCAGTTCTTC. Translating it yields CASSMGTGLDEQFF.